This T cell receptor (beta chain) was retrieved from a study of regulatory T cells in long-lasting Graves disease. Libraries of TCR beta came from iRepertoire HTBI primers plus Arm-PCR of CDR3 regions. TCRdb re-derived calls from the multiplex PCR reads in MiXCR, one entry per CDR3 protein. This sample has 390,000 or so distinct CDR3 sequences; roughly 24% occur once, and the top ten carry around a quarter. Whole-study results and caveats: Persistent-disease Graves' patients showed less TCR diversity than new cases.

This clonotype was seen repeatedly, ten times or more. The antigen remains undetermined. As to time point: persistent/refractory GD, antithyroid drugs over 5 years with positive TRAb. Scientists built the TCR library using RNA that was extracted from PBMCs. Graves' disease diagnoses followed American Thyroid Association guidelines. Patients were enrolled at an endocrinology department in Xi'an, China. The EDTA tubes were filled with around 9.2 milliliters of drawn peripheral blood. The source of this sequence is a woman between 35 and 50 years old with Graves disease. This sample comprised peripheral blood mononuclear cells (PBMCs), obtained when the disease was refractory, from a patient treated with antithyroid drugs.

The CDR3 protein is CASSPLAEYEQYF. The CDR3 coding sequence is TGTGCCAGCAGCCCACTAGCAGAGTACGAGCAGTACTTC. This chain links TRBV11-2 with TRBJ2-7, with a tentative D call TRBD2 (6 bases). Germline V CDR1 and CDR2: SGHAT, FQNNGV. This CDR3 comprises 13 residues. The V and J ends lost 5 bases and 4 bases respectively, with 12 bases between them.